Following are 24 T cell receptor beta chains from one sample sequenced in a study of shared clonotypes between healthy human individuals (dated by TCRdb to between 2020 and 2021). Receptor libraries were prepared by the immunoSEQ multiplex PCR assay. TCRdb's version of the immuneACCESS table is confined to in-frame rearrangements and falls short of the full clone set. An unresolved V gene accounts for under half of the shortfall where checked; the remainder is of unknown origin. In all, the sample holds some 500,000 clones, and 95% to 97% of those were seen once. The top ten constitute 0.05% to 0.07% of the sample. The sample consisted of naive CD4+ T cells sorted from blood. The label giving this sample's cell subset or site can be read as: CD45RA+ positively selected. These receptors were collected from a woman in her 30s in good health.

The chain has TRBV6-5 and TRBJ2-3; no firm D call. V was trimmed by 4 bases and J by 1 base, leaving 9 bases between them. Germline CDR1 and CDR2: MNHEY and SVGAGI. The CDR3 is 14 amino acids. CDR3 protein: CASSFRTGTDTQYF. CDR3 bases: TGTGCCAGCAGTTTTAGGACGGGCACAGATACGCAGTATTTT.

The chain joins TRBV15 to TRBJ2-5; 10 bases fit TRBD2. The end of the DNA aligns better with TRBJ2-7, so the J call may be wrong. Germline values: CDR1 LNHNV, CDR2 YYDKDF (reference sequence). The CDR3 consists of 17 residues. Here the CDR3 reads CATSRGASGSTLHEQYF. The CDR3 nucleotides are TGTGCCACCAGCAGAGGGGCTAGCGGGAGTACTTTACACGAGCAGTACTTC.

Only one count was recorded for this clone. The chain joins TRBV9 to TRBJ2-1; 8 positions agree with TRBD2. CDR3 size: 15 residues. Germline V gives CDR1 SGDLS, CDR2 YYNGEE. V shed 0 bases and J 8 bases; nucleotides not matched to a gene: 7. Here the CDR3 DNA reads TGTGCCAGCAGCGTAGTTGGCGGGAGGTGGCATGAGCAGTTCTTC. Amino acid sequence: CASSVVGGRWHEQFF.

The chain is built from TRBV19 and TRBJ2-1, with D perhaps matching TRBD1 (5 bases). V lost 3 bases and J lost 7, with 10 bases in between. Germline lookup yields CDR1 LNHDA and CDR2 SQIVND (reference sequence). The CDR3 is 13 residues long. The DNA of the CDR3 is TGTGCCAGTAGTATGTGGCAGGGTAATGAGCAGTTCTTC. Its translation is CASSMWQGNEQFF.

V is TRBV30 and J is TRBJ1-4; D is undetermined. V was shortened by 2 bases and J by 5 bases, with 3 bases between the two germline ends. Germline loops: CDR1 GTSNPN, CDR2 SVGIG (reference sequence). The CDR3 spans 11 residues. Here the CDR3 DNA reads TGTGCCTGGAGTATGAATGAAAAACTGTTTTTT. This codes for CAWSMNEKLFF.

The CDR3 DNA reads TGTGCCAGCAGTTACTCCTCAGGGGTCCACTATGGCTACACCTTC. Protein product: CASSYSSGVHYGYTF. The chain combines TRBV6-5 with TRBJ1-2, with D possibly matching TRBD1 (6 bases). Trimming shortened V by 0 bases and J by 3 bases, and 11 bases separated the two germline ends. The CDR3 is made up of 15 amino acids. Germline V CDR1 and CDR2: MNHEY, SVGAGI.

V is TRBV28 and J is TRBJ2-7; either TRBD1 or TRBD2 may supply D (6 bases each). V lost 0 bases to trimming and J lost 3 bases, with 15 bases between them. The CDR3 contains 16 residues. Germline lookup yields CDR1 MDHEN and CDR2 SYDVKM. The CDR3 coding sequence is TGTGCCAGCAGTTTATGGTTTAAGGGGGGTCTCTACGAGCAGTACTTC. Amino acid sequence: CASSLWFKGGLYEQYF. The full variable domain, with the rest looked up from reference TRBV28 and TRBJ2-7, is DVKVTQSSRYLVKRTGEKVFLECVQDMDHENMFWYRQDPGLGLRLIYFSYDVKMKEKGDIPEGYSVSREKKERFSLILESASTNQTSMYLCASSLWFKGGLYEQYFGPGTRLTVT.

The chain couples TRBV28 to TRBJ1-1; D possibly corresponds to TRBD1 (5 bases). CDR1 and CDR2 from the germline V gene are MDHEN and SYDVKM. CDR3 size: 10 residues. Deletions cut 10 bases from V and 5 bases from J, with 8 bases between. The DNA of the CDR3 is TGTGCCACGGGACGTACTGAAGCTTTCTTT. Protein product: CATGRTEAFF.

This rearrangement joins TRBV10-3 to TRBJ1-3, with 8 bases lining up with TRBD1. CDR1 is ENHRY, CDR2 SYGVKD, per germline. This CDR3 has 15 residues. Germline trimming cut 4 bases from V and 8 bases from J; bases unmatched to any gene: 10. The CDR3 DNA sequence: TGTGCCATCAGTGGCCCGACAGGGGCTGGGGACACCATATATTTT. Protein sequence: CAISGPTGAGDTIYF.

This sequence joins TRBV7-2 and TRBJ2-3; unclear D gene. The CDR3 contains 15 residues. Trimming took off 6 bases at V and 6 bases at J, with 19 bases between the two ends. Per the germline V gene, CDR1 is SGHTA and CDR2 is FQGNSA. The CDR3 nucleotides read TGTGCCAGCAGTCCGCTCACCCTGACCGCGGATACGCAGTATTTT. Protein product: CASSPLTLTADTQYF.

The genes are TRBV4-1 and TRBJ2-3; a possible D gene is TRBD2 (5 bases). Trimming stripped 1 base from V and 0 bases from J, with 17 bases between. The CDR3 is made up of 18 amino acids. From germline, CDR1 is MGHRA and CDR2 YSYEKL. CDR3 amino acids: CASSQAPLMRTSTDTQYF. The CDR3 nucleotides read TGCGCCAGCAGCCAAGCCCCGCTTATGAGGACTAGCACAGATACGCAGTATTTT.

The rearrangement joins TRBV19 to TRBJ2-7; the match to TRBD2 covers 9 bases. J was trimmed by 4 bases and V by 5 bases; bases with no gene match: 12. The CDR3 is made up of 16 amino acids. Germline assignment: CDR1 LNHDA and CDR2 SQIVND (reference sequence). The CDR3 loop reads CASSPGGIAGEYEQYF. The CDR3 bases are TGTGCCAGTAGTCCCGGAGGAATAGCGGGAGAATACGAGCAGTACTTC.

The J gene is TRBJ2-1, the V gene TRBV5-1; tentative D call: TRBD2 (6 bases). The V and J ends lost 4 bases and 3 bases respectively, with 8 bases between them. Germline CDR1 SGHRS, CDR2 YFSETQ. The CDR3 is 13 residues long. The CDR3 reads CASSPGDYNEQFF. The CDR3, as DNA: TGCGCCAGCAGCCCGGGGGACTACAATGAGCAGTTCTTC.

V gene TRBV7-9 combines with J gene TRBJ2-2; possible D gene TRBD2, 5 bases. The V gene lost 0 bases and the J gene lost 5 bases, with 13 bases spanning the gap. This CDR3 region has 16 residues. CDR1 is SEHNR, CDR2 FQNEAQ, per germline (reference sequence). Here the CDR3 reads CASSLAGRTLTGELFF. In DNA, the CDR3 is TGTGCCAGCAGCTTAGCTGGCAGGACTCTAACCGGGGAGCTGTTTTTT.

V usage is TRBV5-1 and J usage is TRBJ1-5; D may be TRBD1 (5 bases). The germline V gene encodes CDR1 SGHRS and CDR2 YFSETQ. V dropped 10 bases and J dropped 0 bases, with 17 bases sitting between them. CDR3 length: 15 residues. CDR3: CAGGWGKYSNQPQHF. The CDR3 DNA follows: TGCGCCGGGGGATGGGGTAAATATAGCAATCAGCCCCAGCATTTT.

The chain is built from TRBV18 and TRBJ1-2; TRBD1 matches at 10 bases. The CDR3 has 14 residues. Germline V CDR1 and CDR2: KGHSH, LQKENI. V shed 4 bases, J shed 6 bases, and the junction held 5 bases outside the gene matches. The CDR3 region is CASSRSTGGDGYTF. The DNA for the CDR3 is TGTGCCAGCTCACGATCGACAGGGGGCGATGGCTACACCTTC.

The rearrangement uses TRBV28 and TRBJ2-3; D unclear. This CDR3 has 16 residues. Trimming removed 5 bases from V and 1 base from J, with 16 bases in between. Per the germline V gene, CDR1 is MDHEN and CDR2 is SYDVKM. CDR3 residues: CASSTPRAGGTDTQYF. The CDR3 bases are TGTGCCAGCAGTACCCCTCGGGCCGGAGGCACAGATACGCAGTATTTT.

This clone was recorded only once. The genes are TRBV5-4 and TRBJ2-7; the D gene is possibly TRBD2 (6 bases). V was trimmed by 1 base and J by 3 bases, leaving 23 bases between them. The CDR3 consists of 18 residues. The germline gives CDR1 SGHNT, CDR2 YYREEE (reference sequence). The CDR3 nucleotides read TGTGCCAGCAGCTTGCCACCGCCCCACAACCGGGGGTACTACGAGCAGTACTTC. Translating it yields CASSLPPPHNRGYYEQYF.

This chain uses TRBV5-1 with TRBJ2-7; 7 nucleotides match TRBD2. This CDR3 is built from 18 residues. Germline-derived CDR1 and CDR2 are SGHRS and YFSETQ. The J segment lost 1 base and the V segment lost 0 bases, leaving 13 bases of the junction unmatched. CDR3: CASSLAGLADIQSYEQYF. Written as DNA, the CDR3 is TGCGCCAGCAGCTTGGCTGGTCTAGCGGACATACAATCCTACGAGCAGTACTTC.

The J gene is TRBJ2-7, the V gene TRBV28; 7 bases align to TRBD1. Per the germline V gene, CDR1 is MDHEN and CDR2 is SYDVKM. V lost 7 bases and J lost 3; bases outside the gene matches: 12. CDR3 size: 15 residues. As DNA, the CDR3 is TGTGCCAGCACCCAAAGCCGGGACAGCGTCTACGAGCAGTACTTC. Protein sequence: CASTQSRDSVYEQYF.

This sequence joins TRBV7-5 and TRBJ2-3; the D call of TRBD1 is as the table states it, not checked on the DNA. TRBV7-5 represents a pseudogene. CDR3 length equals 17 residues. Here the CDR3 DNA reads TGTGTCAGAAGCTTATCGCGCCCAGGGGATCGCACAGATACGCAGTATTTT. Translated, it gives CVRSLSRPGDRTDTQYF.

The J gene is TRBJ2-5, the V gene TRBV10-2; 7 bases agree with TRBD2. After removal of 6 bases from V and 1 base from J, the junction contained 2 bases not matched to a gene. CDR1 and CDR2 (germline): WSHSY, SAAADI. The CDR3 runs to 13 residues. CDR3 loop: CASRVAGQETQYF. As DNA, the CDR3 is TGCGCCAGCAGGGTAGCGGGCCAAGAGACCCAGTACTTC.

The CDR3 sequence is CASSLVRDSIYEQYF. CDR3 sequence (DNA): TGTGCCAGCAGCTTAGTTAGGGACAGCATCTACGAGCAGTACTTC. The chain couples TRBV7-2 to TRBJ2-7; 7 nucleotides agree with TRBD1. Germline V gene lookup returns CDR1 SGHTA and CDR2 FQGNSA. The CDR3 has 15 residues. Trimming took 1 base from V and 3 from J; bases not matched to a gene: 6.

The chain links TRBV6-6 to TRBJ1-4; D may be TRBD1 (5 bases). CDR3 size: 15 residues. In germline, CDR1 is MNHNY, CDR2 SVGAGI (reference sequence). Deletions cut 2 bases from V and 2 bases from J, with 9 bases between. The DNA of the CDR3 is TGTGCCAGCAGTTACCTAGGGACTACTAATGAAAAACTGTTTTTT. Residues: CASSYLGTTNEKLFF.